This T cell receptor (beta chain) stems from a study of blood T cell repertoires in COVID-19 (dated by TCRdb to about 2020). For the study in its entirety: The collaborator samples originated in the United States, Italy and Spain and spanned the acute and convalescent phases of COVID-19. The repertoires were made available in a free public database intended to serve as a resource for research on the immune response to SARS-CoV-2. The samples were drawn from two sources: the first 160 participants of the ongoing ImmuneRACE study, and 1,200 or so subjects contributed by 6 global collaborators. Where available, HLA class I and class II types were taken from metadata supplied by the sample provider and were not determined by assay-based typing. Subjects who had been exposed to COVID-19, were actively infected with it, or had recovered from it provided the deeply sampled blood TCRbeta repertoires that made up the dataset. Nearly every sample came with metadata listing a de-identified subject ID, COVID-19 status, age in years and sex. The prospective study material was composed of cDNA or gDNA derived from T cells, B-cell-depleted T cells, or PBMCs. What the study reported, not specific to this receptor: Clinical and demographic metadata were provided uncurated, with the amount varying by source and participant.

The immunoSEQ Assay, a bias-controlled multiplex PCR, was used to amplify TCRbeta CDR3 regions from genomic DNA. The paper's processing steps were these. Nucleated cell counts per sample were estimated from amplification of reference gene primers within the assay. Sequence reads were collapsed and filtered to measure the absolute abundance of every unique TCRbeta CDR3 rearrangement. Productive Simpson clonality was computed per sample as the square root of Simpson's diversity index over productive rearrangements. Imported from immuneACCESS, the table was reduced by TCRdb to in-frame sequences with V and J called. These copies leave out some clones; in studies compared against another copy, an unresolved V gene accounts for under half, and the cause of the remainder is not known. V and J calls and clone size are as listed in that table; D and trimming were resolved from the DNA. Recorded for this sample are roughly 200,000 clones; roughly 89% of them occurred a single time. The ten largest clones add up to 6.2% of the sample.

Samples from volunteer blood donors who had recovered from COVID-19 were contributed by a second Seattle source. Collaborating institutions collected whole blood in K2EDTA tubes following their own protocols. For TCRbeta analysis, collaborators shipped samples in one of three forms: frozen whole blood, isolated PBMCs, or DNA extracted from either of those sample types. Regarding this clone: Its antigen is unknown. Base qualities are not recorded, but no much larger clone differs from it by a single base.

According to the germline V gene, CDR1 reads MGHRA and CDR2 reads YSYEKL. Reading from cysteine to phenylalanine, the CDR3 counts 20 amino acids. The sequence is cut down to CDR3 DNA, 60 bases in frame from base 1. Unmatched junction bases come to 13, with V trimmed by 0 bases and J by 3 bases. This clonotype was obtained from a man in his sixties who had recovered from COVID-19. This chain is built from TRBV4-1 and TRBJ2-3; 12 bases in the junction line up with TRBD2. Specimen: peripheral blood. This receptor has the CDR3 CASSQDPARSTSGRTDTQYF. DNA sequence: TGCGCCAGCAGCCAAGACCCCGCAAGATCGACTAGCGGGAGAACAGATACGCAGTATTTT.